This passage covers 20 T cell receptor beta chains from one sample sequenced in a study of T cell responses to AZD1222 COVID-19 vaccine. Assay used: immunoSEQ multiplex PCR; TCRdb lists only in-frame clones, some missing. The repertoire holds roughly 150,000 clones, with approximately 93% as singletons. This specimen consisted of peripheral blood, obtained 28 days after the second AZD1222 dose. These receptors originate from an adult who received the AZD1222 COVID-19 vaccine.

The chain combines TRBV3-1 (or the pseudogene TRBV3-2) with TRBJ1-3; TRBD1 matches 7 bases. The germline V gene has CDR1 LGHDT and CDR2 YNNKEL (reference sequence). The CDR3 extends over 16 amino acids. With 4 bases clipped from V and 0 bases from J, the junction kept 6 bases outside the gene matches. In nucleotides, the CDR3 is TGTGCCAGCAGCCGCACCAGGGGGGCCTCTGGAAACACCATATATTTT. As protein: CASSRTRGASGNTIYF.

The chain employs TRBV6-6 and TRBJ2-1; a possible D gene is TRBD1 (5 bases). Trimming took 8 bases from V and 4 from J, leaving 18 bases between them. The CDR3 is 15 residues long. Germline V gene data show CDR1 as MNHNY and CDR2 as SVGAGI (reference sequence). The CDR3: CASLPPGRLYNEQFF. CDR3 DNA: TGTGCCAGCTTACCTCCAGGGCGGTTGTACAATGAGCAGTTCTTC.

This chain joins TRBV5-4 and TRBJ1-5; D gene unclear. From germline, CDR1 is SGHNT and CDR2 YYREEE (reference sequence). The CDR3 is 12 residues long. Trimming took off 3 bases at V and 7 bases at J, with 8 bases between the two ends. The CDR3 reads CASSSRWQPQHF. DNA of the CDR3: TGTGCCAGCAGCTCCCGTTGGCAGCCCCAGCATTTT.

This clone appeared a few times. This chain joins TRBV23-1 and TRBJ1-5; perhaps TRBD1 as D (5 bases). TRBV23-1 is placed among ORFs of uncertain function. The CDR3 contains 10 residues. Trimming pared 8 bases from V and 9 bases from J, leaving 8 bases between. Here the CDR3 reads CASGHGPQHF. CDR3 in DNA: TGCGCCAGCGGACATGGGCCCCAGCATTTT.

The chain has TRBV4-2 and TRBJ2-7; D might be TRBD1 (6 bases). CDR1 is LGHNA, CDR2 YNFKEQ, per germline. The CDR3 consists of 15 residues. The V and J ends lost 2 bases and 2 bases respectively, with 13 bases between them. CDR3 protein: CASSQIGQGPYEQYF. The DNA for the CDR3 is TGTGCCAGCAGCCAAATAGGGCAGGGGCCCTACGAGCAGTACTTC.

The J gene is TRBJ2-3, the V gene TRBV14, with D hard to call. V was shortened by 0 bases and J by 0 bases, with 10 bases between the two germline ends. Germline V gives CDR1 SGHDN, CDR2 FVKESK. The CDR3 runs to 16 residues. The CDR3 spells CASSQDFARSTDTQYF. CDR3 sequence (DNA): TGTGCCAGCAGCCAAGATTTTGCCAGAAGCACAGATACGCAGTATTTT.

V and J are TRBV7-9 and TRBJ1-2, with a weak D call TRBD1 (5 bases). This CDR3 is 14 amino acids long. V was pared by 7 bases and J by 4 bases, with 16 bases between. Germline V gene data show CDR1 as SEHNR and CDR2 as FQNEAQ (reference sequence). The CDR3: CASIHGGTAYGYTF. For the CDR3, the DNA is TGTGCCAGCATTCACGGCGGGACGGCCTATGGCTACACCTTC. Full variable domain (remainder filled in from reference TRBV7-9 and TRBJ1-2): DTGVSQNPRHKITKRGQNVTFRCDPISEHNRLYWYRQTLGQGPEFLTYFQNEAQLEKSRLLSDRFSAERPKGSFSTLEIQRTEQGDSAMYLCASIHGGTAYGYTFGSGTRLTVV.

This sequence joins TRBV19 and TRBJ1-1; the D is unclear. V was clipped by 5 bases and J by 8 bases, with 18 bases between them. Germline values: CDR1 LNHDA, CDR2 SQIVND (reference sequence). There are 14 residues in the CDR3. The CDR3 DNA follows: TGTGCCAGTAGTGACACACGGTTGACCCGCGAAGCTTTCTTT. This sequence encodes CASSDTRLTREAFF. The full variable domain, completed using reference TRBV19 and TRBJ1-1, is DGGITQSPKYLFRKEGQNVTLSCEQNLNHDAMYWYRQDPGQGLRLIYYSQIVNDFQKGDIAEGYSVSREKKESFPLTVTSAQKNPTAFYLCASSDTRLTREAFFGQGTRLTVV.

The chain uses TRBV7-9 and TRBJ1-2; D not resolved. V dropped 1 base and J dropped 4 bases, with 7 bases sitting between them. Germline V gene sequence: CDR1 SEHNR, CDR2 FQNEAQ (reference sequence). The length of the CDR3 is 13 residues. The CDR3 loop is CASSLGTVYGYTF. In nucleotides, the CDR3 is TGTGCCAGCAGCTTAGGTACAGTCTATGGCTACACCTTC. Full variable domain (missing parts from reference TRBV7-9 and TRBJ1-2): DTGVSQNPRHKITKRGQNVTFRCDPISEHNRLYWYRQTLGQGPEFLTYFQNEAQLEKSRLLSDRFSAERPKGSFSTLEIQRTEQGDSAMYLCASSLGTVYGYTFGSGTRLTVV.

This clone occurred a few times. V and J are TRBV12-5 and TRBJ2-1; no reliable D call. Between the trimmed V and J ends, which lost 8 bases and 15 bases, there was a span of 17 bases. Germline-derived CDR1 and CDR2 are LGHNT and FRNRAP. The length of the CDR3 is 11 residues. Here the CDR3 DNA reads TGTGCTAGTTGTAGGGCAGGCCCTGCGTTCTTC. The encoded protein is CASCRAGPAFF.

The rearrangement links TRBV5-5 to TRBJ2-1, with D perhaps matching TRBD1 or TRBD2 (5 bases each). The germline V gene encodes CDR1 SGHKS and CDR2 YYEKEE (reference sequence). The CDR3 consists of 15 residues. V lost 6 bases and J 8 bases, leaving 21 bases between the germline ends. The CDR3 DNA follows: TGTGCCAGCACTACCGAGATCTTCCGAGGGGATGAGCAGTTCTTC. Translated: CASTTEIFRGDEQFF.

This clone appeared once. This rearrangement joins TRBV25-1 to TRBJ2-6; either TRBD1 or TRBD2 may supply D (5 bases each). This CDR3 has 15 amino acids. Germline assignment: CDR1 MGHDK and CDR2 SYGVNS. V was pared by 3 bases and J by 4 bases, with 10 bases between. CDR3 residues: CASSEGDAGANVLTF. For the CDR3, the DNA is TGTGCCAGCAGTGAGGGGGACGCAGGGGCCAACGTCCTGACTTTC.

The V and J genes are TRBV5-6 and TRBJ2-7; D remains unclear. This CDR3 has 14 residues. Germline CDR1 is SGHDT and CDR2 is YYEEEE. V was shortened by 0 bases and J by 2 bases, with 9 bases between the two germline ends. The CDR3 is CASSLGGSTYEQYF. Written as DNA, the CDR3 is TGTGCCAGCAGCTTGGGGGGAAGTACCTACGAGCAGTACTTC. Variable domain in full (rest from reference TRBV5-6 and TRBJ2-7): DAGVTQSPTHLIKTRGQQVTLRCSPKSGHDTVSWYQQALGQGPQFIFQYYEEEERQRGNFPDRFSGHQFPNYSSELNVNALLLGDSALYLCASSLGGSTYEQYFGPGTRLTVT.

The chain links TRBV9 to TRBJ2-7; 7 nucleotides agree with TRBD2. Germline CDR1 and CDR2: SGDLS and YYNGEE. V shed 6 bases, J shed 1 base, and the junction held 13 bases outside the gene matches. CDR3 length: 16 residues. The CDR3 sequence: CASNSNGAGDSYEQYF. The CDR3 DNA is TGTGCCAGCAACTCAAACGGGGCGGGGGATTCCTACGAGCAGTACTTC.

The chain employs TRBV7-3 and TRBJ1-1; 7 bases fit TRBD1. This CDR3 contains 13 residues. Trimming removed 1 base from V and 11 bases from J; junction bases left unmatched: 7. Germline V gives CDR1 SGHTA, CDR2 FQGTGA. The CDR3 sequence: CASSLNQGGLAFF. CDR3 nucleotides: TGTGCCAGCAGCTTAAACCAGGGGGGGTTGGCTTTCTTT. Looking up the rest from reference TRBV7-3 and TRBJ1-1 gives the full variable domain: GAGVSQTPSNKVTEKGKYVELRCDPISGHTALYWYRQSLGQGPEFLIYFQGTGAADDSGLPNDRFFAVRPEGSVSTLKIQRTERGDSAVYLCASSLNQGGLAFFGQGTRLTVV.

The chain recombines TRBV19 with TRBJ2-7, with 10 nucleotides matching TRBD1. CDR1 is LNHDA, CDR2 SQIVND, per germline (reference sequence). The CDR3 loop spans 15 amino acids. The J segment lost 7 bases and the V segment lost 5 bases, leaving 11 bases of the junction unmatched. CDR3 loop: CASSLTGQGLEEQYF. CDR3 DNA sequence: TGTGCCAGTAGTCTTACGGGACAGGGGCTGGAAGAGCAGTACTTC.

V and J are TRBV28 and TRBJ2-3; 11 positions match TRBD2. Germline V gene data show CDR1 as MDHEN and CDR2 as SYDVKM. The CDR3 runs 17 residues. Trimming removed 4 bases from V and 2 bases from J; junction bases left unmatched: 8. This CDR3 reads CASSSVTSGVPTDTQYF. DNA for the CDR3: TGTGCCAGCAGTTCCGTGACTAGCGGGGTCCCCACAGATACGCAGTATTTT.

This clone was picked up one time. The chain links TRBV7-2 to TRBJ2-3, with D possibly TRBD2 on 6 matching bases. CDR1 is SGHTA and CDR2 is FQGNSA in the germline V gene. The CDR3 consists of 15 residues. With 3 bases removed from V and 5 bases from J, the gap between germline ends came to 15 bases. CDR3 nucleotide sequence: TGTGCCAGCAGCTTCTGGGTGGGCGGGGAAGATACGCAGTATTTT. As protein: CASSFWVGGEDTQYF.

The CDR3 sequence is CASSQLGAFF. CDR3 in DNA: TGTGCCAGCAGCCAATTGGGGGCTTTCTTT. This chain joins TRBV16 and TRBJ1-1; no definite D call. Deletions cut 1 base from V and 11 bases from J, with 5 bases between. CDR1 and CDR2 from the germline V gene are KGHSY and FQNENV. CDR3 length: 10 residues. The entire variable domain, with the rest obtained from reference TRBV16 and TRBJ1-1, is as follows: GEEVAQTPKHLVRGEGQKAKLYCAPIKGHSYVFWYQQVLKNEFKFLISFQNENVFDETGMPKERFSAKCLPNSPCSLEIQATKLEDSAVYFCASSQLGAFFGQGTRLTVV.

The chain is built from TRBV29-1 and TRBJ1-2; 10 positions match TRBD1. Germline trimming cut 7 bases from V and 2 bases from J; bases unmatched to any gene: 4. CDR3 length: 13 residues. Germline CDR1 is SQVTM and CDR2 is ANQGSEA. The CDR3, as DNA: TGCAGCGGGACAGGGGGACTGAACTATGGCTACACCTTC. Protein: CSGTGGLNYGYTF.